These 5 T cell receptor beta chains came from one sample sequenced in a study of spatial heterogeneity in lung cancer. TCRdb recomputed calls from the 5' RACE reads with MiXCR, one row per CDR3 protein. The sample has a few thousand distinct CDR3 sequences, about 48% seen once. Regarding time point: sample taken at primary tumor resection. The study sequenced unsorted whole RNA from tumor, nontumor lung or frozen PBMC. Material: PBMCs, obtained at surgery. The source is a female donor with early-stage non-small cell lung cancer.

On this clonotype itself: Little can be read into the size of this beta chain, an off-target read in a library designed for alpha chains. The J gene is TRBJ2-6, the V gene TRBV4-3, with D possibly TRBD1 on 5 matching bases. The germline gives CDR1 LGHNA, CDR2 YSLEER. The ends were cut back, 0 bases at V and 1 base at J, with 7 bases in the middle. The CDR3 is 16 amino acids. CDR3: CASSQDQGSGANVLTF. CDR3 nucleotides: TGCGCCAGCAGCCAAGATCAGGGATCTGGGGCCAACGTCCTGACTTTC.

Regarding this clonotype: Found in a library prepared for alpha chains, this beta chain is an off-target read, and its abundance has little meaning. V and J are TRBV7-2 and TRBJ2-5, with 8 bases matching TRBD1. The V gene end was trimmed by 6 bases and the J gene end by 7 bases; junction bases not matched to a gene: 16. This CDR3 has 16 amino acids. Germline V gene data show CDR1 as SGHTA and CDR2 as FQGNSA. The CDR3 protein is CASSQPVAGGRVTQYF. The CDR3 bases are TGTGCCAGCAGTCAACCCGTAGCAGGGGGCCGGGTGACCCAGTACTTC.

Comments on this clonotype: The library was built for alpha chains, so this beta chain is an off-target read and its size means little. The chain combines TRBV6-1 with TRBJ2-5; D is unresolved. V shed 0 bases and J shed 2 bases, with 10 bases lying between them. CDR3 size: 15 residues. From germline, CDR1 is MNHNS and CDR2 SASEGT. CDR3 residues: CASSEAYGLQETQYF. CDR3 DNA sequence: TGTGCCAGCAGTGAAGCTTATGGATTACAAGAGACCCAGTACTTC.

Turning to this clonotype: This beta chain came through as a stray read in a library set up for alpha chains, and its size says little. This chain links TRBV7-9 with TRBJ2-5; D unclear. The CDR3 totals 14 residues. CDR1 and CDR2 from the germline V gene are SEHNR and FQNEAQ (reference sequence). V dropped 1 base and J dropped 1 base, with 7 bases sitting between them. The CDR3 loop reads CASSLGGSQETQYF. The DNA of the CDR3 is TGTGCCAGCAGCTTAGGCGGATCCCAAGAGACCCAGTACTTC.

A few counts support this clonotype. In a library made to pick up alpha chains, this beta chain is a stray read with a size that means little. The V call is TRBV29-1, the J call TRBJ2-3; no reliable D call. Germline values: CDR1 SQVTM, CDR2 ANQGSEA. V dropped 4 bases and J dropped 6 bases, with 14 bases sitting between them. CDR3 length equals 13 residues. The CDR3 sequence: CSVAGSNGDTQYF. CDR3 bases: TGCAGCGTTGCTGGGTCGAACGGCGATACGCAGTATTTT.